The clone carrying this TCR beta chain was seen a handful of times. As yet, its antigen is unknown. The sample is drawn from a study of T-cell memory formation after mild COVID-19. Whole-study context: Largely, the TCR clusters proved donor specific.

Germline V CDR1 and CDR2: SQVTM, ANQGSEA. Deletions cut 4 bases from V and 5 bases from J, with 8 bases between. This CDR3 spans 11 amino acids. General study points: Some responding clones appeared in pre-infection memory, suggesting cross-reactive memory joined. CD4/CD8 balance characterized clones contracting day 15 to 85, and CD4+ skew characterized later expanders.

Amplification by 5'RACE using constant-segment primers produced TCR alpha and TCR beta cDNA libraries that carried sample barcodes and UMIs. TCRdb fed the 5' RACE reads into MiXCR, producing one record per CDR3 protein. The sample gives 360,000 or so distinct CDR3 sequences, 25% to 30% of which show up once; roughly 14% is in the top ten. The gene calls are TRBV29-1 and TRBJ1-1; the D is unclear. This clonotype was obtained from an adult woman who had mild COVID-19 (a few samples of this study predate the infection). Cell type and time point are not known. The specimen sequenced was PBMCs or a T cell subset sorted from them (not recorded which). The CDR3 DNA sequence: TGCAGCGTTGGCACTAATACTGAAGCTTTCTTT. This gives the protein CSVGTNTEAFF.